This entry lists 27 T cell receptor beta chains sequenced from one sample in a study of identical twins. A single record per CDR3 protein comes from TCRdb applying MiXCR to the 5' RACE reads. Found here are 500,000 to 550,000 distinct CDR3 sequences, about 20% of them singletons; the top ten hold 0.8% to 1%. This sample also belongs to another study, concerning T cells expressing NK-cell markers.

Sequencing used CD4+ T cells sorted from blood. The receptors were gathered from a woman younger than 30 in good health.

The genes are TRBV20-1 and TRBJ2-1, with a possible D match to TRBD2 (6 bases). CDR1 is DFQATT and CDR2 is SNEGSKA in the germline V gene (reference sequence). CDR3 length equals 10 residues. Trimming shortened V by 6 bases and J by 10 bases, and 10 bases separated the two germline ends. CDR3 protein: CSAAREEQFF. The CDR3 DNA follows: TGCAGTGCCGCTCGGGAGGAGCAGTTCTTC.

Only a few counts were recorded for this clonotype. This chain uses TRBV7-9 with TRBJ2-7; D gene uncertain. The CDR3 length is 15 residues. Germline V gives CDR1 SEHNR, CDR2 FQNEAQ (reference sequence). Trimming shortened V by 7 bases and J by 2 bases, and 18 bases separated the two germline ends. CDR3 DNA: TGTGCCAGCACCAAAAGTTCCGGACCAACCTACGAGCAGTACTTC. This translates into CASTKSSGPTYEQYF.

The table lists this clonotype with many counts. J is TRBJ1-2 and V is TRBV16; D not certain. Trimming took off 2 bases at V and 2 bases at J, with 6 bases between the two ends. The CDR3 length is 13 residues. Germline loops: CDR1 KGHSY, CDR2 FQNENV. CDR3 sequence reads: CASSQEPNYGYTF. CDR3 in DNA: TGTGCCAGCAGCCAAGAGCCCAACTATGGCTACACCTTC.

The chain carries TRBV10-1 and TRBJ2-3, with 7 bases aligning to TRBD2. The CDR3 has 14 residues. CDR1 and CDR2 (germline): WNHNN, SYGVQD (reference sequence). V trimming: 4 bases; J trimming: 4 bases; junction bases outside the gene matches: 5. This chain's CDR3 is CASSASAGADTQYF. The CDR3, as DNA: TGCGCCAGCAGTGCAAGCGCGGGGGCAGATACGCAGTATTTT.

V usage is TRBV3-1 and J usage is TRBJ2-7, with D possibly being TRBD1 (5 bases). This CDR3 is built from 16 residues. Germline V gene sequence: CDR1 LGHDT, CDR2 YNNKEL (reference sequence). V lost 1 base, J lost 4 bases, and 17 bases lay in between. This CDR3 is CASSQAAAGFLYEQYF. CDR3 bases: TGTGCCAGCAGCCAAGCCGCGGCAGGGTTTTTGTACGAGCAGTACTTC.

In this sample, this clonotype turned up many times. The chain carries TRBV20-1 and TRBJ2-1; D is possibly TRBD2 (5 bases). Germline V gene data show CDR1 as DFQATT and CDR2 as SNEGSKA (reference sequence). The CDR3 has 12 amino acids. The V end lost 4 bases, the J end lost 5 bases, and 9 bases lay between the germline ends. CDR3 region: CSATASHNEQFF. The CDR3 region has the DNA TGCAGTGCTACCGCTAGCCACAATGAGCAGTTCTTC.

The chain employs TRBV6-5 and TRBJ2-7; D possibly corresponds to TRBD1 (6 bases). Germline CDR1 is MNHEY and CDR2 is SVGAGI. This CDR3 contains 15 residues. V was cut by 0 bases and J by 2 bases, with 11 bases left in between. The DNA for the CDR3 is TGTGCCAGCAGTTACTCGTCAGGGGAGCCCTACGAGCAGTACTTC. Amino acids: CASSYSSGEPYEQYF.

The chain uses TRBV11-3 and TRBJ1-2; D remains ambiguous. The V gene's germline CDR1 is SGHNT and CDR2 YENEEA. V lost 4 bases and J 4 bases, leaving 10 bases between the germline ends. This CDR3 is built from 13 residues. The CDR3, as DNA: TGTGCCAGCAGCTCAGGCCCCATCTATGGCTACACCTTC. It codes for CASSSGPIYGYTF.

CDR3 nucleotide sequence: TGTGCCAGCACCGGTGAGCGCTGGTACGAGCAGTACTTC. As protein: CASTGERWYEQYF. V usage is TRBV7-9 and J usage is TRBJ2-7, with D unclear. V gave up 7 bases and J gave up 4 bases, with 14 bases separating them. Per germline, CDR1 SEHNR and CDR2 FQNEAQ (reference sequence). The CDR3 loop spans 13 amino acids. Drawing the rest from reference TRBV7-9 and TRBJ2-7, the complete variable domain is DTGVSQNPRHKITKRGQNVTFRCDPISEHNRLYWYRQTLGQGPEFLTYFQNEAQLEKSRLLSDRFSAERPKGSFSTLEIQRTEQGDSAMYLCASTGERWYEQYFGPGTRLTVT.

The chain recombines TRBV6-2 or TRBV6-3 with TRBJ2-1; D uncertain. CDR3 length: 13 amino acids. Between the trimmed V and J ends, which lost 4 bases and 1 base, there was a span of 5 bases. The germline gives CDR1 MNHEY, CDR2 SVGEGT. In DNA, the CDR3 is TGTGCCAGCAGTTTGTGGTCCTACAATGAGCAGTTCTTC. It is translated as CASSLWSYNEQFF.

This clonotype came up many times. V gene TRBV25-1 combines with J gene TRBJ1-1; D perhaps matches TRBD1 (6 bases). Trimming pared 6 bases from V and 1 base from J, leaving 9 bases between. Germline lookup yields CDR1 MGHDK and CDR2 SYGVNS. The CDR3 covers 13 residues. This CDR3 is CASSGQPNTEAFF. In DNA, the CDR3 is TGTGCCAGCAGCGGACAGCCGAACACTGAAGCTTTCTTT.

V usage is TRBV27 and J usage is TRBJ2-1; 10 bases line up with TRBD2. The trim removed 8 bases at V and 6 bases at J, leaving 7 bases unmatched. CDR1 MNHEY and CDR2 SMNVEV come from the germline V gene (reference sequence). There are 14 residues in the CDR3. CDR3 region: CASPPGLARNEQFF. CDR3 bases: TGTGCCAGCCCCCCGGGACTAGCGCGCAATGAGCAGTTCTTC.

V gene TRBV20-1 combines with J gene TRBJ1-1; the D gene is possibly TRBD1 (5 bases). The CDR3 consists of 14 residues. V dropped 4 bases and J dropped 0 bases, with 12 bases sitting between them. Per the germline V gene, CDR1 is DFQATT and CDR2 is SNEGSKA (reference sequence). CDR3 protein: CSATRGGVNTEAFF. The CDR3 nucleotides are TGCAGTGCTACCCGGGGGGGAGTGAACACTGAAGCTTTCTTT.

This clonotype showed up just a few times. This chain connects TRBV9 to TRBJ2-7, with D possibly called TRBD1 or TRBD2 (5 bases each). Trimming left V 0 bases short and J 3 bases short, with 13 bases between. CDR3 length equals 15 residues. Germline CDR1 reads SGDLS; CDR2 reads YYNGEE. The CDR3 coding sequence is TGTGCCAGCAGCGTAGGGGCTAGCAGGGACTACGAGCAGTACTTC. It yields the protein CASSVGASRDYEQYF.

This clonotype occurred many times. The gene calls are TRBV15 and TRBJ1-6, with D perhaps matching TRBD1 (5 bases). The CDR3 covers 16 residues. V gave up 0 bases and J gave up 9 bases, with 15 bases separating them. Germline assignment: CDR1 LNHNV and CDR2 YYDKDF (reference sequence). The DNA for the CDR3 is TGTGCCACCAGCAGAGATCGTGAGGGGACGAGTTCACCCCTCCACTTT. It yields the protein CATSRDREGTSSPLHF.

The chain employs TRBV11-2 and TRBJ2-1; D is unclear. Trimming removed 8 bases at V and 7 bases at J, with 9 bases between. The V gene's germline CDR1 is SGHAT and CDR2 FQNNGV. This CDR3 has 11 residues. The CDR3 region has the DNA TGTGCCAGCTGGAGACGGAATGAGCAGTTCTTC. Translating it yields CASWRRNEQFF.

The CDR3 is CASSFGLAGGLTDTQYF. In nucleotides, the CDR3 is TGTGCCAGCAGTTTCGGACTAGCGGGGGGCCTCACAGATACGCAGTATTTT. V usage is TRBV12-3 or TRBV12-4 and J usage is TRBJ2-3, with TRBD2 identical over 14 bases. The CDR3 extends over 17 amino acids. J lost 2 bases, V lost 3 bases, and 4 bases had no gene match.

For the CDR3, the DNA is TGTGCCAGCGGGACCCGACTTAACTATGGCTACACCTTC. It yields the protein CASGTRLNYGYTF. The chain recombines TRBV12-3 or TRBV12-4 with TRBJ1-2; D perhaps matches TRBD1 (5 bases). V gave up 8 bases and J gave up 1 base, with 11 bases separating them. The CDR3 spans 13 residues.

This clonotype has more than one count but fewer than ten. The CDR3 here is CASSLGPNSGGSGELFF. The CDR3 bases are TGTGCCAGCAGTTTGGGCCCAAATAGCGGGGGCTCCGGGGAGCTGTTTTTT. The chain carries TRBV12-3 or TRBV12-4 and TRBJ2-2; 9 bases are a match to TRBD2. The ends lost 3 bases at V and 6 bases at J; junction bases unmatched: 11. The CDR3 spans 17 residues.

This clonotype was detected a few times. This chain connects TRBV7-9 to TRBJ2-7, with a tentative D call TRBD1 (6 bases). The CDR3 is 15 residues long. V was shortened by 3 bases and J by 2 bases, with 14 bases between the two germline ends. Germline CDR1 and CDR2: SEHNR and FQNEAQ (reference sequence). The CDR3 spells CASSLQGSGPYEQYF. CDR3 nucleotides: TGTGCCAGCAGCTTGCAGGGGTCTGGACCCTACGAGCAGTACTTC.

This clonotype showed up just a few times. The chain has TRBV5-1 and TRBJ2-7, with 8 bases fitting TRBD2. The germline V gene has CDR1 SGHRS and CDR2 YFSETQ. Unmatched junction bases numbered 3, after V lost 1 base and J lost 3 bases. The CDR3 is 14 residues long. The CDR3 reads CASSLSLAGYEQYF. In DNA form, the CDR3 reads TGCGCCAGCAGCTTGTCCCTAGCGGGCTACGAGCAGTACTTC.

The rearrangement links TRBV6-1 to TRBJ1-6; maybe TRBD1 (5 bases). Germline V gene sequence: CDR1 MNHNS, CDR2 SASEGT. The V gene lost 7 bases and the J gene lost 10 bases, with 14 bases spanning the gap. This CDR3 has 13 amino acids. The CDR3 coding sequence is TGTGCCAGCACGGCTGGGGGTTTGTCACCCCTCCACTTT. It translates to CASTAGGLSPLHF.

V usage is TRBV20-1 and J usage is TRBJ2-2, with 8 bases aligning to TRBD1. Trimming took 3 bases from V and 7 from J; bases not matched to a gene: 1. This CDR3 has 12 residues. Germline CDR1 reads DFQATT; CDR2 reads SNEGSKA (reference sequence). The CDR3 bases are TGCAGTGCTAGGGACAGGGACGGGGAGCTGTTTTTT. Its translation is CSARDRDGELFF.

The chain uses TRBV6-2 or TRBV6-3 and TRBJ2-2, with 8 bases that match TRBD2. With 7 bases clipped from V and 6 bases from J, the junction kept 10 bases outside the gene matches. This CDR3 spans 15 amino acids. Germline V gene sequence: CDR1 MNHEY, CDR2 SVGEGT. The CDR3 nucleotides read TGTGCCAGCACGGCCTCCAGCGGGAGTGCCGGGGAGCTGTTTTTT. Amino acids: CASTASSGSAGELFF.

The chain combines TRBV12-3 or TRBV12-4 with TRBJ2-1; no clear D. Trimming pared 3 bases from V and 1 base from J, leaving 10 bases between. CDR3 length: 15 residues. CDR3 bases: TGTGCCAGCAGTTTCTATGACTCGTCCTACAATGAGCAGTTCTTC. Translated: CASSFYDSSYNEQFF.

This clonotype was counted at least ten times. This chain connects TRBV29-1 to TRBJ2-1; D unresolved. This CDR3 has 13 residues. Germline V CDR1 and CDR2: SQVTM, ANQGSEA. Trimming pared 3 bases from V and 4 bases from J, leaving 10 bases between. DNA for the CDR3: TGCAGCGTTGATGTTAAGCCGTACAATGAGCAGTTCTTC. As protein: CSVDVKPYNEQFF.

This clonotype was seen a handful of times. The V gene is TRBV27, the J gene TRBJ2-7; D is ambiguous. This CDR3 comprises 15 residues. The germline V and J ends were trimmed by 3 bases and 1 base, with 13 bases remaining between them. The germline V gene has CDR1 MNHEY and CDR2 SMNVEV (reference sequence). The CDR3 bases are TGTGCCAGCAGTTTTGTCGCTGACGGATCCTACGAGCAGTACTTC. It translates to CASSFVADGSYEQYF.